These 26 T cell receptor beta chains originate from one sample sequenced in a study of cytomegalovirus exposure and HLA in healthy donors. Amplification used 60 Vbeta primers and 13 Jbeta primers. Some clones are missing from TCRdb's copy, which holds only in-frame ones; the method was immunoSEQ multiplex PCR. The table lists under 150,000 clones, approximately 83% of them singletons, with 1.2% in the top ten. Sequencing used PBMCs. All receptors come from a girl aged 2 to 10 in good health and CMV-seronegative.

The rearrangement joins TRBV18 to TRBJ2-7; possibly TRBD1 for D (6 bases). The germline CDR1 and CDR2 sequences are KGHSH and LQKENI. The CDR3 contains 14 residues. V was shortened by 3 bases and J by 1 base, with 10 bases between the two germline ends. For the CDR3, the DNA is TGTGCCAGCTCACCCTTGGACAGTTCCTACGAGCAGTACTTC. This sequence encodes CASSPLDSSYEQYF.

This rearrangement joins TRBV7-8 to TRBJ2-7, with a possible D match to TRBD2 (6 bases). The CDR3 length is 14 residues. Germline V gives CDR1 SGHVS, CDR2 FQNEAQ. Trimming removed 3 bases at V and 2 bases at J, with 11 bases between. As DNA, the CDR3 is TGTGCCAGCAGCTTTTCCGGGACTCCCTACGAGCAGTACTTC. This translates into CASSFSGTPYEQYF.

The V and J genes are TRBV6-5 and TRBJ2-5; D might be TRBD2 (7 bases). Germline CDR1 and CDR2: MNHEY and SVGAGI. V was pared by 5 bases and J by 5 bases, with 9 bases between. CDR3 length: 12 amino acids. The CDR3 here is CASSGGAETQYF. CDR3 nucleotide sequence: TGTGCCAGCAGTGGGGGGGCGGAGACCCAGTACTTC.

The J gene is TRBJ2-1, the V gene TRBV12-5, with TRBD2 matching over 13 bases. J was trimmed by 5 bases and V by 7 bases; bases with no gene match: 5. The CDR3 sequence is 15 residues long. Looked up from germline, CDR1 is LGHNT and CDR2 is FRNRAP. CDR3 sequence reads: CASARGLAGDNEQFF. CDR3 nucleotides: TGTGCTAGTGCCCGAGGACTAGCGGGAGACAATGAGCAGTTCTTC.

V is TRBV2 and J is TRBJ2-7; TRBD1 might be the D (7 bases). CDR1 SNHLY and CDR2 FYNNEI come from the germline V gene. Trimming pared 6 bases from V and 0 bases from J, leaving 18 bases between. The CDR3 extends over 16 amino acids. CDR3 sequence: CASSPEGAHHSYEQYF. The CDR3 DNA follows: TGTGCCAGCAGCCCGGAGGGGGCACACCACTCCTACGAGCAGTACTTC.

V usage is TRBV19 and J usage is TRBJ1-1; D unclear. The CDR3 spans 14 residues. Germline CDR1 reads LNHDA; CDR2 reads SQIVND (reference sequence). Trimming left V 5 bases short and J 4 bases short, with 14 bases between. As DNA, the CDR3 is TGTGCCAGTAGTGCACGAGAGGTGGGCACTGAAGCTTTCTTT. It yields the protein CASSAREVGTEAFF.

This chain connects TRBV28 to TRBJ2-2; TRBD2 is a possible D gene (6 bases). The CDR3 sequence is 15 residues long. The germline V gene encodes CDR1 MDHEN and CDR2 SYDVKM. Trimming left V 3 bases short and J 2 bases short, with 10 bases between. In DNA, the CDR3 is TGTGCCAGCAGTTTCGGACTAAGTAACACCGGGGAGCTGTTTTTT. This translates into CASSFGLSNTGELFF.

In its sample, this clone was seen once. The rearrangement links TRBV7-2 to TRBJ1-4; D possibly corresponds to TRBD1 (6 bases). Trimming removed 0 bases at V and 8 bases at J, with 10 bases between. The germline V gene has CDR1 SGHTA and CDR2 FQGNSA. The CDR3 is 14 residues long. CDR3 sequence reads: CASSLATGREKLFF. The CDR3 DNA is TGTGCCAGCAGCTTAGCTACAGGGCGCGAAAAACTGTTTTTT.

The J gene is TRBJ2-5, the V gene TRBV11-3; D ambiguous. The germline CDR1 and CDR2 sequences are SGHNT and YENEEA. The CDR3 has 14 residues. The V end was cut by 2 bases, the J end by 5 bases, with 12 bases between. CDR3 amino acids: CASSLFSVGETQYF. CDR3 bases: TGTGCCAGCAGCTTATTTTCCGTGGGCGAGACCCAGTACTTC.

The chain employs TRBV5-4 and TRBJ1-1; TRBD1 aligns across 7 bases. Trimming removed 0 bases from V and 0 bases from J; junction bases left unmatched: 2. This CDR3 has 15 residues. Germline assignment: CDR1 SGHNT and CDR2 YYREEE (reference sequence). CDR3 nucleotides: TGTGCCAGCAGCTTGGGGGGACAGATGAACACTGAAGCTTTCTTT. It specifies CASSLGGQMNTEAFF.

The chain employs TRBV5-6 and TRBJ2-3, with D hard to call. Germline loops: CDR1 SGHDT, CDR2 YYEEEE. This CDR3 comprises 12 residues. Trimming cost V 2 bases and J 2 bases, with 3 bases left between them. CDR3 in DNA: TGTGCCAGCAGCTTACTCACAGATACGCAGTATTTT. It is translated as CASSLLTDTQYF.

This chain links TRBV6-6 with TRBJ1-5; the match to TRBD1 covers 7 bases. CDR3 length: 14 residues. V lost 6 bases to trimming and J lost 7 bases; unmatched junction nucleotides: 9. Looked up from germline, CDR1 is MNHNY and CDR2 is SVGAGI (reference sequence). CDR3 bases: TGTGCCAGCAGCCCTAGAGGGGGCGGCCAGCCCCAGCATTTT. This sequence encodes CASSPRGGGQPQHF.

V usage is TRBV7-3 and J usage is TRBJ2-1; a weak D match, TRBD2 (6 bases). CDR3 length: 16 amino acids. Germline assignment: CDR1 SGHTA and CDR2 FQGTGA. Trimming left V 2 bases short and J 0 bases short, with 11 bases between. The CDR3: CASSLLSGSSYNEQFF. The DNA of the CDR3 is TGTGCCAGCAGCTTATTGTCCGGGAGCTCCTACAATGAGCAGTTCTTC. Using reference TRBV7-3 and TRBJ2-1 for the parts outside the CDR3, the full variable domain is GAGVSQTPSNKVTEKGKYVELRCDPISGHTALYWYRQSLGQGPEFLIYFQGTGAADDSGLPNDRFFAVRPEGSVSTLKIQRTERGDSAVYLCASSLLSGSSYNEQFFGPGTRLTVL.

This clone was counted a few times. This rearrangement joins TRBV4-1 to TRBJ2-1, with 7 bases lining up with TRBD2. CDR1 and CDR2 from the germline V gene are MGHRA and YSYEKL. The CDR3 extends over 15 amino acids. The junction had 5 bases not matched to a gene; V was cut back by 4 bases and J by 2 bases. Here the CDR3 DNA reads TGCGCCAGCAGCCCTACTAGCGATCCCTACAATGAGCAGTTCTTC. Translating it yields CASSPTSDPYNEQFF.

This chain joins TRBV10-3 and TRBJ1-1; 8 nucleotides line up with TRBD1. V was clipped by 4 bases and J by 5 bases; unmatched bases: 3. Germline lookup yields CDR1 ENHRY and CDR2 SYGVKD. The length of the CDR3 is 13 residues. The CDR3 bases are TGTGCCATCAGTGCCACAGGGGGAACTGAAGCTTTCTTT. As protein: CAISATGGTEAFF.

The rearrangement links TRBV30 to TRBJ2-7, with 7 nucleotides matching TRBD2. Germline CDR1 reads GTSNPN; CDR2 reads SVGIG (reference sequence). This CDR3 has 14 residues. Trimming cost V 0 bases and J 6 bases; bases outside gene matches: 8. The CDR3 bases are TGTGCCTGGAGTGTCGACGGGGGGATAAGCGAGCAGTACTTC. Translated, it gives CAWSVDGGISEQYF.

The chain couples TRBV15 to TRBJ1-2; 11 bases are a match to TRBD1. CDR3 length: 17 amino acids. Germline assignment: CDR1 LNHNV and CDR2 YYDKDF (reference sequence). V gave up 4 bases and J gave up 4 bases; unmatched junction bases: 11. The CDR3 region is CATSTGQGAYLFYGYTF. The DNA of the CDR3 is TGTGCCACCAGCACAGGACAGGGGGCGTACCTTTTCTATGGCTACACCTTC. Using reference TRBV15 and TRBJ1-2 for the parts outside the CDR3, the full variable domain is DAMVIQNPRYQVTQFGKPVTLSCSQTLNHNVMYWYQQKSSQAPKLLFHYYDKDFNNEADTPDNFQSRRPNTSFCFLDIRSPGLGDTAMYLCATSTGQGAYLFYGYTFGSGTRLTVV.

The chain links TRBV19 to TRBJ2-5; D remains ambiguous. CDR3 length: 12 amino acids. V was trimmed by 3 bases and J by 2 bases, leaving 4 bases between them. The germline V gene has CDR1 LNHDA and CDR2 SQIVND (reference sequence). Here the CDR3 reads CASSMSQETQYF. For the CDR3, the DNA is TGTGCCAGTAGTATGAGTCAAGAGACCCAGTACTTC.

This chain joins TRBV5-1 and TRBJ2-3; 14 positions agree with TRBD2. V trimming: 7 bases; J trimming: 2 bases; junction bases outside the gene matches: 3. Germline loops: CDR1 SGHRS, CDR2 YFSETQ. The length of the CDR3 is 15 residues. The CDR3: CASGTSGGPTDTQYF. CDR3 in DNA: TGCGCCAGCGGGACTAGCGGGGGCCCCACAGATACGCAGTATTTT.

CDR3 DNA sequence: TGTGCCAGCAGTGGAGGGAGCACTGGTAATGAAAAACTGTTTTTT. Translated: CASSGGSTGNEKLFF. The chain links TRBV6-1 to TRBJ1-4; D gene unclear. Germline V gives CDR1 MNHNS, CDR2 SASEGT. The germline V and J ends were trimmed by 4 bases and 4 bases, with 13 bases remaining between them. The CDR3 runs to 15 residues.

The table lists this clone with a few counts. This sequence joins TRBV5-6 and TRBJ2-2; maybe TRBD1 (7 bases). V lost 8 bases and J 5 bases, leaving 16 bases between the germline ends. This CDR3 has 14 residues. Germline V CDR1 and CDR2: SGHDT, YYEEEE. CDR3 DNA sequence: TGTGCCAGGGGAGGACAGGCGGAGACCGGGGAGCTGTTTTTT. Protein sequence: CARGGQAETGELFF. The variable domain in full, completed from reference TRBV5-6 and TRBJ2-2, reads DAGVTQSPTHLIKTRGQQVTLRCSPKSGHDTVSWYQQALGQGPQFIFQYYEEEERQRGNFPDRFSGHQFPNYSSELNVNALLLGDSALYLCARGGQAETGELFFGEGSRLTVL.

This clone was recorded only once. The rearrangement uses TRBV5-4 and TRBJ2-7; 12 nucleotides match TRBD1. Trimming at V came to 4 bases and at J to 7 bases, leaving 6 bases not matched to a gene. This CDR3 spans 14 amino acids. In germline, CDR1 is SGHNT, CDR2 YYREEE (reference sequence). DNA of the CDR3: TGTGCCAGCAGCCGGGACAGGGGGCCGGGTGAGCAGTACTTC. Protein sequence: CASSRDRGPGEQYF.

This rearrangement joins TRBV10-3 to TRBJ2-7; 9 nucleotides align to TRBD1. V shed 4 bases and J 3 bases; nucleotides not matched to a gene: 1. Germline V lookup: CDR1 ENHRY, CDR2 SYGVKD. The CDR3 spans 13 residues. The CDR3 protein is CAISVGQGYEQYF. CDR3 DNA sequence: TGTGCCATCAGTGTGGGACAGGGCTACGAGCAGTACTTC.

This rearrangement joins TRBV30 to TRBJ2-5; 12 nucleotides align to TRBD2. There are 17 residues in the CDR3. Germline-derived CDR1 and CDR2 are GTSNPN and SVGIG (reference sequence). Losses at the gene ends were 2 bases for V and 4 bases for J; bases not matched to a gene: 11. This CDR3 is CAWSRLAGALSTETQYF. The CDR3 nucleotides read TGTGCCTGGAGTAGACTAGCGGGGGCCCTTAGCACAGAGACCCAGTACTTC.

This clone has just a few counts. The chain uses TRBV6-6 and TRBJ1-2, with 9 bases fitting TRBD1. V shed 6 bases, J shed 3 bases, and the junction held 5 bases outside the gene matches. Germline assignment: CDR1 MNHNY and CDR2 SVGAGI (reference sequence). This CDR3 has 14 residues. The CDR3 is CASSLDRGDYGYTF. The CDR3 nucleotides are TGTGCCAGCAGCTTAGACAGGGGGGACTATGGCTACACCTTC.

The V gene is TRBV7-2, the J gene TRBJ2-7, with 11 bases fitting TRBD2. V was pared by 5 bases and J by 2 bases, with 5 bases of the junction left unmatched. The CDR3 length is 15 residues. Germline V gene sequence: CDR1 SGHTA, CDR2 FQGNSA. CDR3 in DNA: TGTGCCAGCAGCCCTCTAGCGGGGGGAGCCTACGAGCAGTACTTC. Its translation is CASSPLAGGAYEQYF.